This TCR beta chain was sequenced for a study of ipilimumab plus nivolumab after autologous stem cell transplantation (dated by TCRdb to the early 2020s). Regarding the complete study: The median number of doses received by trial patients was 5 for ipilimumab and 7 or 8 for nivolumab. Patients with high-risk diffuse large B cell lymphoma, mature T cell lymphoma, or multiple myeloma undergoing autologous transplant were enrolled in the trial. The intent-to-treat population of the trial was made up of a few dozen patients. Primary refractory and relapsed disease were included in the DLBCL cohort, with 18-month progression-free survival of around 86% and 29%, respectively.

To prepare the library, the immunoSEQ multiplex PCR assay was applied. The clones in this table, taken by TCRdb from immuneACCESS, are in-frame only. Not every clone is retained; where verified, under half of the shortfall comes from an unresolved V gene, and the cause of the rest is unknown. A total of roughly 16,000 clones appear in this sample, 80% to 90% of them only once. The ten largest clones add up to around a fifth of the sample. V loses 1 base, J loses 9 bases, and the germline ends lie 13 bases apart. The CDR3 runs 15 amino acids, cysteine and phenylalanine included. The DNA shown is the 45-base CDR3, in frame from base 1. CDR1 and CDR2 (PRHDT, FYEKMQ) derive from the germline V gene (reference sequence). Broader findings and caveats from the paper: The authors concluded that combined checkpoint inhibition appeared tolerable when used as consolidation after transplant. The authors stated that profiles of the T cell receptor repertoire, regulatory T cell phenotype and gut microbiota provided a biologic rationale for studying this approach further.

Worth noting for this clone: The antigen it recognizes is unknown. Base quality data are lacking; no much larger clone is found one base away.

Starting 14 to 28 days after the autologous transplant, patients began checkpoint therapy, which included ipilimumab at 1 mg/kg intravenously on day 1 of selected weeks. Nivolumab was given at 3 mg/kg intravenously on day 1 of weeks 1, 4, 7, 10, and every two weeks through week 26. This Phase Ib clinical trial tested ipilimumab plus nivolumab, a combined checkpoint inhibition, as consolidation after autologous stem cell transplantation. The sequencing here drew on PBMCs, taken in a trial of ipilimumab plus nivolumab as post-transplant consolidation. The TCR originated in a male donor with diffuse large B-cell lymphoma. The sequence is built from TRBV13 and TRBJ1-6; a tentative D call is TRBD1 (6 bases match). The DNA reads as follows: TGTGCCAGCAGCTTAGTCAGGGGATCGGCTTCACCCCTCCACTTT. This translates into CASSLVRGSASPLHF. The reference TRBV13 and TRBJ1-6 proteins fill in what lies around the CDR3, so the full variable domain reads AAGVIQSPRHLIKEKRETATLKCYPIPRHDTVYWYQQGPGQDPQFLISFYEKMQSDKGSIPDRFSAQQFSDYHSELNMSSLELGDSALYFCASSLVRGSASPLHFGNGTRLTVT.